Following are 2 T cell receptor beta chains from one sample sequenced in a study of control samples from healthy donors and cancer patients. TCRdb's table, derived via immunoSEQ multiplex PCR, lists solely in-frame clones and lacks some. This sample yields approximately 100,000 clones, of which more than 70% are seen a single time; more than 2% belongs to the top ten. Sequencing input: blood. These receptors all stem from a woman in her forties in good health.

V is TRBV19 and J is TRBJ1-2; maybe TRBD1 (5 bases). Germline-derived CDR1 and CDR2 are LNHDA and SQIVND (reference sequence). Between the trimmed V and J ends, which lost 6 bases and 5 bases, there was a span of 19 bases. This CDR3 has 15 residues. This chain's CDR3 is CASSHAGVPSYGYTF. The DNA of the CDR3 is TGTGCCAGTAGCCACGCGGGGGTCCCGTCATATGGCTACACCTTC.

The chain uses TRBV9 and TRBJ2-1, with 10 bases lining up with TRBD2. V lost 0 bases, J lost 6 bases, and 6 bases stayed unmatched. The CDR3 has 16 residues. Germline loops: CDR1 SGDLS, CDR2 YYNGEE. The CDR3 loop reads CASSVGPAGGSNEQFF. As DNA, the CDR3 is TGTGCCAGCAGCGTAGGTCCAGCGGGGGGGAGCAATGAGCAGTTCTTC.